This T cell receptor (beta chain) was observed in a study of shared clonotypes between healthy human individuals. General study points: Researchers sampled only blood; tissue repertoires likely differ.

Points on this clone: Antigen specificity is unknown.

The CDR3 has 13 amino acids. In germline, CDR1 is GTSNPN, CDR2 SVGIG (reference sequence). V lost 8 bases and J lost 2, with 13 bases in between. Sequencing was performed with immunoSEQ multiplex PCR; in TCRdb, only in-frame clones are kept and a portion is missing. The table shows 2 million to 3 million clones, with approximately 94% occurring only once. Sequencing was carried out using naive CD4+ T cells sorted from blood. The subset here: CD45RA+ positively selected. The genes are TRBV30 and TRBJ1-5; D remains unclear. The source of this sequence is a man aged 18 to 35 in good health. The CDR3 here is CAGVFGGNQPQHF. The CDR3 DNA is TGTGCCGGCGTGTTTGGGGGCAATCAGCCCCAGCATTTT.